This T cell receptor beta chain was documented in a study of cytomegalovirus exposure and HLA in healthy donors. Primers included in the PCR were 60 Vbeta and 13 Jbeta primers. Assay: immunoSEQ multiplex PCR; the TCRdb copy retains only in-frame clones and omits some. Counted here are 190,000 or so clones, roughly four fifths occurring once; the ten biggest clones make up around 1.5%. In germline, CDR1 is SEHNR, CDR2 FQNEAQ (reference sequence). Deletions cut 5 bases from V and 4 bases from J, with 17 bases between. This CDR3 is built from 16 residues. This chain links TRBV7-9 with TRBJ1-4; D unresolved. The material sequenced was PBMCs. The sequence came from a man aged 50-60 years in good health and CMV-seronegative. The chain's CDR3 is CASSPISSRINEKLFF. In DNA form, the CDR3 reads TGTGCCAGCAGCCCCATCTCGAGTCGAATTAATGAAAAACTGTTTTTT.